Here is one T cell receptor beta chain with its context. Repertoires were generated with immunoSEQ multiplex PCR, while TCRdb's copy carries only in-frame clones and drops some. The sample has some 110,000 clones, more than 70% seen once. Recruited during active infection, patients (from Seattle) were subsequently followed longitudinally. The sample belongs to a study of blood T cell repertoires in COVID-19. The wider study: The samples span acute and convalescent COVID-19 from the United States, Italy and Spain.

The CDR3 is 14 amino acids. V was pared by 4 bases and J by 3 bases, with 4 bases of the junction left unmatched. In germline, CDR1 is SGHRS, CDR2 YFSETQ. This TCR came from a woman aged 80 or over with COVID-19, enrolled during active disease. The rearrangement uses TRBV5-1 and TRBJ2-5, with 9 bases lining up with TRBD2. Material: peripheral blood. For the CDR3, the DNA is TGCGCCAGCAGCCCAATAGCGGGAGAAGAGACCCAGTACTTC. The encoded protein is CASSPIAGEETQYF.